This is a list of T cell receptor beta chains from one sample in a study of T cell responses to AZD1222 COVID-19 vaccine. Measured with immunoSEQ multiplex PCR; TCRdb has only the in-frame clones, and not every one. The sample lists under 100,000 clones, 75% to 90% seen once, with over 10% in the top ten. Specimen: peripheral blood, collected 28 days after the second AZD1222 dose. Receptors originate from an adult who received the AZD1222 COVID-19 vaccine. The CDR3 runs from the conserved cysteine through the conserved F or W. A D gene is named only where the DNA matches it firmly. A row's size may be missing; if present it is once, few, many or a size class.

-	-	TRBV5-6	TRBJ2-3	TGTGCCAGCAGCTTGGTCAGGGGAGCCACAGATACGCAGTATTTT	CASSLVRGATDTQYF
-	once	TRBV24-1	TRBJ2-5	TGTGCCACCAGCGCGGAGGGGAGGTACCAAGAGACCCAGTACTTC	CATSAEGRYQETQYF
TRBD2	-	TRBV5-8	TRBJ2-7	TGTGCCAGCAGCTTGGTAGGCGGGAGGGCCTTCGAGCAGTACTTC	CASSLVGGRAFEQYF
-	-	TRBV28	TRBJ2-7	TGTGCCAGCAATAAACCCGGACTGACCACCTACGAGCAGTACTTC	CASNKPGLTTYEQYF
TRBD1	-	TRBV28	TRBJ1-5	TGTGCCAGCAGTTCTTTCCGACAGGGGGACGATCAGCCCCAGCATTTT	CASSSFRQGDDQPQHF
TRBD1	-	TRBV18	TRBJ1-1	TGTGCCAGCTCACCACGGGAGGGACCGACAGGGAGGGGCACTGAAGCTTTCTTT	CASSPREGPTGRGTEAFF
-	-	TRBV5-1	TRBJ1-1	TGCGCCAGCAGATCGGAGGGCGGGCGGACTGAAGCTTTCTTT	CASRSEGGRTEAFF
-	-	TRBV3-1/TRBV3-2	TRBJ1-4	TGTGCCAGCAGCCAAGTCGAAAAACTGTTTTTT	CASSQVEKLFF
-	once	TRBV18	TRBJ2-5	TGTGCCAGCTCACCACCATCAGGGAGCCAACAGGAGACCCAGTACTTC	CASSPPSGSQQETQYF
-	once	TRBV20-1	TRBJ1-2	TGCAGTGCTAGTAGAGGGGGGGATGGCTACACCTTC	CSASRGGDGYTF
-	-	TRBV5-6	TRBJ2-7	TGTGCCAGCAGCTTGAATTCCTACGAGCAGTACTTC	CASSLNSYEQYF
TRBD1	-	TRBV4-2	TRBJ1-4	TGTGCCAGCAGCCGAGGGACAGGGGCTAATGAAAAACTGTTTTTT	CASSRGTGANEKLFF
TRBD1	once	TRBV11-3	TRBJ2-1	TGTGCCAGCAGCGAGGGACAGAGCCCCTACAATGAGCAGTTCTTC	CASSEGQSPYNEQFF
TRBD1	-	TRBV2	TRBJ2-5	TGTGCCAGCAGTGGGAGCACAGGGGGTCAAGAGACCCAGTACTTC	CASSGSTGGQETQYF
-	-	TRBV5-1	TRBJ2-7	TGCGCCAGTGGGCCCGGACAGAACTACGAGCAGTACTTC	CASGPGQNYEQYF
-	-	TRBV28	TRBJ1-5	TGTGCCAGCAGTTCCGCGAACCATCAGCCCCAGCATTTT	CASSSANHQPQHF
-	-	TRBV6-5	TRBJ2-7	TGTGCCAGCAGTTGGGGAGAGCACATGGCCTCCTACGAGCAGTACTTC	CASSWGEHMASYEQYF
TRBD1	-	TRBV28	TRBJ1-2	TGTGCCAGCAGACAGCAGGGGGTTTCTAACTATGGCTACACCTTC	CASRQQGVSNYGYTF
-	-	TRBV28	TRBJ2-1	TGTGCCTCGGCGGGGAGCTCCTACAATGAGCAGTTCTTC	CASAGSSYNEQFF
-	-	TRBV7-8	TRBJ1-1	TGTGCCAGCAGCTTACCCGGGCGGAACACTGAAGCTTTCTTT	CASSLPGRNTEAFF
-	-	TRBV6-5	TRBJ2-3	TGTGCCAGCAGCGTAACAGGGTCAGATACGCAGTATTTT	CASSVTGSDTQYF
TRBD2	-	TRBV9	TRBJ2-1	TGTGCCAGCAGCGCTCATCCGGGAGGGGAGCAGTTCTTC	CASSAHPGGEQFF
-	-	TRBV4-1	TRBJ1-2	TGCGCCAGCAGCCAAGATGGCGGGGGAGCTAACTATGGCTACACCTTC	CASSQDGGGANYGYTF
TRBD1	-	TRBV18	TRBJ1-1	TGTGCCAGCTCACTTACAGGGGACAGGAACACTGAAGCTTTCTTT	CASSLTGDRNTEAFF
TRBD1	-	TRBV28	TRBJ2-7	TGTGCCAGCAGAGCCGGGACAGGTTCCTACGAGCAGTACTTC	CASRAGTGSYEQYF
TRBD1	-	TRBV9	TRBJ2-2	TGTGCCAGCAGCATAACCGGGACAGGGGGCGGGGAGCTGTTTTTT	CASSITGTGGGELFF
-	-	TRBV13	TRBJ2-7	TGTGCCAGCGGCCAGGGCAGGGGGGGAATTGGGTCCTACGAGCAGTACTTC	CASGQGRGGIGSYEQYF
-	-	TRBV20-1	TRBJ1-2	TGCAGTGCTAGTGACGAGATCTATGGCTACACCTTC	CSASDEIYGYTF
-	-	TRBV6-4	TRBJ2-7	TGTGCCAGCAGTAAGGACACACGGGCGTACGAGCAGTACTTC	CASSKDTRAYEQYF
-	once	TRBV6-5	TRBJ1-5	TGTGCCAGCAGTTACTCGGGGGTAACGGATCAGCCCCAGCATTTT	CASSYSGVTDQPQHF
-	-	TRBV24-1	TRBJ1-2	TGTGCCACCAGTGAGGGACAAAAAAACTATGGCTACACCTTT	CATSEGQKNYGYTF
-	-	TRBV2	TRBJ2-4	TGTGCCAGCAGTGAGCAGTTGGTGGCAGGGATTCAGTACTTC	CASSEQLVAGIQYF
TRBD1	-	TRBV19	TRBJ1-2	TGTGCCAGTAGTATAGATAGGGGACAGGTTAGGGGCTACACCTTC	CASSIDRGQVRGYTF
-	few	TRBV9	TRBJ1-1	TGTGCCAGCAGCGGATCGGGACAAAAAATTGACGAAGCTTTCTTT	CASSGSGQKIDEAFF
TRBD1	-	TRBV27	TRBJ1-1	TGTGCCAGCAGTCAACTGGGACAGGTGAACACTGAAGCTTTCTTT	CASSQLGQVNTEAFF
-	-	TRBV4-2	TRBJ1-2	TGTGCCAGCAGCCAAGATTTAGGCAGCGATGGCTACACCTTC	CASSQDLGSDGYTF